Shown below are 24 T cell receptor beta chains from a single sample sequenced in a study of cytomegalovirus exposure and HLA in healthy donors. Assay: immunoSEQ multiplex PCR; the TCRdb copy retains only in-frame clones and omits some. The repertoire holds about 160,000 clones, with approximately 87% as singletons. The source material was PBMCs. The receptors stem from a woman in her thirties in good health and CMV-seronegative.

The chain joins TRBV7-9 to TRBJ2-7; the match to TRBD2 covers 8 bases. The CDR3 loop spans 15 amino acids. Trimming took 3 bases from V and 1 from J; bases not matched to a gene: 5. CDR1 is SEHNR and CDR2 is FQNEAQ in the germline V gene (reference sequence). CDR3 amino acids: CASSFTAGVSYEQYF. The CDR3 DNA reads TGTGCCAGCAGCTTCACAGCGGGGGTGTCCTACGAGCAGTACTTC.

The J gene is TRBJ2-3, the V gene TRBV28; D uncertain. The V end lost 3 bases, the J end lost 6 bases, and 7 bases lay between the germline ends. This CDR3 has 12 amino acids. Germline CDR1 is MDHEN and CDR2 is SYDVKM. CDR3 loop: CASSFPGDTQYF. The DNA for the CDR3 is TGTGCCAGCAGTTTCCCTGGTGATACGCAGTATTTT.

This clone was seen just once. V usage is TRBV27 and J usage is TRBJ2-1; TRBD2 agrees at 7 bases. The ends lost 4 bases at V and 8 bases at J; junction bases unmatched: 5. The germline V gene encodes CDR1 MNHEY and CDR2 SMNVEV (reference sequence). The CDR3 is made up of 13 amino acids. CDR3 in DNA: TGTGCCAGCAGTTGGCGGGGGAACGATGAGCAGTTCTTC. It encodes CASSWRGNDEQFF.

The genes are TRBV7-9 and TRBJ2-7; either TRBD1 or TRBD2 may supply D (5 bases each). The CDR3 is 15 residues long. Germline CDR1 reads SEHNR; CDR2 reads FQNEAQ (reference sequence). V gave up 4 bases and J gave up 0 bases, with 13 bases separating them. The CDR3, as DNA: TGTGCCAGCAGCTCAAGGGGTCGGGGCTCCTACGAGCAGTACTTC. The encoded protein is CASSSRGRGSYEQYF.

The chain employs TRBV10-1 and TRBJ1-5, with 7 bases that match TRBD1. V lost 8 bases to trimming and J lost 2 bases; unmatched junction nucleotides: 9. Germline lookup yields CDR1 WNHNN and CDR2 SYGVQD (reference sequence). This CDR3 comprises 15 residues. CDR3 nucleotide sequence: TGCGCCAGCGGCGACAGGGAAAAGGGCAATCAGCCCCAGCATTTT. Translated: CASGDREKGNQPQHF.

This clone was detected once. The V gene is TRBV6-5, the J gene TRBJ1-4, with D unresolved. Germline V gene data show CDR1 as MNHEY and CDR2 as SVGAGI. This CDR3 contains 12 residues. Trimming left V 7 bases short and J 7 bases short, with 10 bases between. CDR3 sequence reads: CASKNGPEKLFF. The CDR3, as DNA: TGTGCCAGCAAAAACGGGCCTGAAAAACTGTTTTTT.

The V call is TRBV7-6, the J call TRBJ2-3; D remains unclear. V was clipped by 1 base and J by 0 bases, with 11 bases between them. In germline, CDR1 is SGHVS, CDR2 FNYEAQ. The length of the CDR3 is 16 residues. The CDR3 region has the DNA TGTGCCAGCAGCTTAGGTTCACAGCTAAGCACAGATACGCAGTATTTT. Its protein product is CASSLGSQLSTDTQYF.

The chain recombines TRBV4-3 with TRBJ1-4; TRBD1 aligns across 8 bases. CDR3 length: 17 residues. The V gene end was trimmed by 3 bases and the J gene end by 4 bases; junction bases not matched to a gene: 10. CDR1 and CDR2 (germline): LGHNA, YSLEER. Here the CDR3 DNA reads TGCGCCAGCAGCCAGGGAAATGGACAGGGCTTTAATGAAAAACTGTTTTTT. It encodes CASSQGNGQGFNEKLFF.

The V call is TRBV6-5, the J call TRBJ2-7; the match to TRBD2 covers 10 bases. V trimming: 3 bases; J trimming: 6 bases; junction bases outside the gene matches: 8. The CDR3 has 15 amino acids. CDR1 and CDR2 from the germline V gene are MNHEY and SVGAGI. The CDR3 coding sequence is TGTGCCAGCAGTTATGGTCTAGCGGGAGTCGCCGAGCAGTACTTC. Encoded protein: CASSYGLAGVAEQYF.

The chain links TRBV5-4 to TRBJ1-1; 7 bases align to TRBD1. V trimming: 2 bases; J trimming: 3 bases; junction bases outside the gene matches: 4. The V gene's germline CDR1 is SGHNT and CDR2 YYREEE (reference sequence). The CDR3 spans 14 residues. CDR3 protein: CASSLRTGDTEAFF. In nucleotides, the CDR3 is TGTGCCAGCAGCTTACGGACAGGAGACACTGAAGCTTTCTTT.

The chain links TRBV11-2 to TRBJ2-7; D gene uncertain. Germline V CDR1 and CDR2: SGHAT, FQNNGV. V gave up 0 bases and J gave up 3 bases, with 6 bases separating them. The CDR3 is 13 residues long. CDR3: CASSLEDVYEQYF. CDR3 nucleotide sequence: TGTGCCAGCAGCTTAGAAGACGTCTACGAGCAGTACTTC.

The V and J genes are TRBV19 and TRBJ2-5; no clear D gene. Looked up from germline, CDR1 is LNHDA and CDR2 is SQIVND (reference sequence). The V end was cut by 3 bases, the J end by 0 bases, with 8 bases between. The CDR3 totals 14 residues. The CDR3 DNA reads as TGTGCCAGTAGTATCGGCCTAAACCAAGAGACCCAGTACTTC. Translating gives CASSIGLNQETQYF.

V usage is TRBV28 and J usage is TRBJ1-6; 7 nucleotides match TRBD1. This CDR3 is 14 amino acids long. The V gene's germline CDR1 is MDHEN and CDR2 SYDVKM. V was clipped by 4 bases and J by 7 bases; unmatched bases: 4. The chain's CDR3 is CASSSTGLNSPLHF. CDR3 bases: TGTGCCAGCAGTTCGACAGGGTTGAATTCACCCCTCCACTTT. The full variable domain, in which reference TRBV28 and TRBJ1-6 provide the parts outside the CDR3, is DVKVTQSSRYLVKRTGEKVFLECVQDMDHENMFWYRQDPGLGLRLIYFSYDVKMKEKGDIPEGYSVSREKKERFSLILESASTNQTSMYLCASSSTGLNSPLHFGNGTRLTVT.

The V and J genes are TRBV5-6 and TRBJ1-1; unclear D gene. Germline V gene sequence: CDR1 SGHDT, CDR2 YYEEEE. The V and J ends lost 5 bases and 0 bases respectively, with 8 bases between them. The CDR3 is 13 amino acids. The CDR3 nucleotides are TGTGCCAGCAGAAGACGGATGAACACTGAAGCTTTCTTT. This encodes CASRRRMNTEAFF. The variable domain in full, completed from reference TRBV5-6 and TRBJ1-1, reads DAGVTQSPTHLIKTRGQQVTLRCSPKSGHDTVSWYQQALGQGPQFIFQYYEEEERQRGNFPDRFSGHQFPNYSSELNVNALLLGDSALYLCASRRRMNTEAFFGQGTRLTVV.

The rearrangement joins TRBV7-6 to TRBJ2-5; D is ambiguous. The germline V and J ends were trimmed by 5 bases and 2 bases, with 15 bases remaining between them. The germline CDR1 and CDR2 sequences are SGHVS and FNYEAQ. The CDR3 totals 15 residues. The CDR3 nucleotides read TGTGCCAGCAGCCGATCGAGCTCTTCTCAAGAGACCCAGTACTTC. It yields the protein CASSRSSSSQETQYF.

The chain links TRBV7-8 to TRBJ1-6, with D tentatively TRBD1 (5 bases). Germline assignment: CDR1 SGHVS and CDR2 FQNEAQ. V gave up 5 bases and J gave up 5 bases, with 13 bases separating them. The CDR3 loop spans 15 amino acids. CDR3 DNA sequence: TGTGCCAGCAGCCTCAGCCGGGGGGATAATTCACCCCTCCACTTT. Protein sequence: CASSLSRGDNSPLHF.

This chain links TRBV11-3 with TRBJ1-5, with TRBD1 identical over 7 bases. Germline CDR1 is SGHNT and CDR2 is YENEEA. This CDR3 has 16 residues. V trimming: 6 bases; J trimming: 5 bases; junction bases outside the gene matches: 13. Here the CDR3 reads CASSLRRAGGHQPQHF. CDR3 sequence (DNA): TGTGCCAGCAGTCTCCGGCGGGCAGGGGGTCATCAGCCCCAGCATTTT.

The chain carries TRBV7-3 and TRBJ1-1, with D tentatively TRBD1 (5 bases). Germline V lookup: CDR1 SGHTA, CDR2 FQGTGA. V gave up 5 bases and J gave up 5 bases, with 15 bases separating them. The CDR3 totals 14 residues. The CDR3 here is CASSPVGGLTEAFF. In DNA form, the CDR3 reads TGTGCCAGCAGCCCCGTTGGGGGGTTGACTGAAGCTTTCTTT.

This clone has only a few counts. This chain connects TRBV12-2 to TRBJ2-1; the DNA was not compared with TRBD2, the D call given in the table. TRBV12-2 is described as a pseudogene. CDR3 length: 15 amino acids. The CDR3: CASRLAGGPSCEQFF. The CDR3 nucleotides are TGTGCAAGTCGCTTAGCGGGAGGGCCTTCCTGTGAGCAGTTCTTC.

The CDR3 loop reads CASSYKQGPYEQYF. CDR3 bases: TGTGCCAGCAGTTACAAACAGGGCCCGTACGAGCAGTACTTC. The V and J genes are TRBV6-5 and TRBJ2-7; the D gene is possibly TRBD1 (6 bases). The germline CDR1 and CDR2 sequences are MNHEY and SVGAGI. Trimming took off 2 bases at V and 4 bases at J, with 12 bases between the two ends. CDR3 length: 14 residues.

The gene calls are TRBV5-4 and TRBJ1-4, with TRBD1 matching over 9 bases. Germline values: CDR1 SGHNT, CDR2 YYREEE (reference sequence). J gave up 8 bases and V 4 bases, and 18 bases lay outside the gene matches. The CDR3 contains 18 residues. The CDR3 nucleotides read TGTGCCAGCAGCGTAGGAACGGGACAGGGTGGTCGGGGAGAAAAACTGTTTTTT. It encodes CASSVGTGQGGRGEKLFF.

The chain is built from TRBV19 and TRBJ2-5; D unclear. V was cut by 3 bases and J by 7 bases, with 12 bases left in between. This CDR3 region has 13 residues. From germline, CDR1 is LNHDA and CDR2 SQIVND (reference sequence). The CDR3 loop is CASSIDIEVTQYF. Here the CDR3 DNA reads TGTGCCAGTAGTATTGACATCGAGGTGACCCAGTACTTC.

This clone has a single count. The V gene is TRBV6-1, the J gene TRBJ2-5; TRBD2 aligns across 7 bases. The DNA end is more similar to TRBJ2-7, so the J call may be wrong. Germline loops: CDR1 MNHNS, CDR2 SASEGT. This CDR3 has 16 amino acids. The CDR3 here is CASSVGPSGPQSEQYF. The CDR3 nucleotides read TGTGCCAGCAGTGTAGGTCCTAGCGGCCCGCAGTCCGAGCAGTACTTC.

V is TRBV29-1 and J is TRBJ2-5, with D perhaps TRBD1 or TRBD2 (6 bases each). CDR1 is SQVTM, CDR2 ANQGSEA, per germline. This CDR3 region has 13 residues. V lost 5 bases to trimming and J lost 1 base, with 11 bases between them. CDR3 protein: CSVSKGGQETQYF. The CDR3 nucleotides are TGCAGCGTTAGTAAGGGGGGCCAAGAGACCCAGTACTTC.